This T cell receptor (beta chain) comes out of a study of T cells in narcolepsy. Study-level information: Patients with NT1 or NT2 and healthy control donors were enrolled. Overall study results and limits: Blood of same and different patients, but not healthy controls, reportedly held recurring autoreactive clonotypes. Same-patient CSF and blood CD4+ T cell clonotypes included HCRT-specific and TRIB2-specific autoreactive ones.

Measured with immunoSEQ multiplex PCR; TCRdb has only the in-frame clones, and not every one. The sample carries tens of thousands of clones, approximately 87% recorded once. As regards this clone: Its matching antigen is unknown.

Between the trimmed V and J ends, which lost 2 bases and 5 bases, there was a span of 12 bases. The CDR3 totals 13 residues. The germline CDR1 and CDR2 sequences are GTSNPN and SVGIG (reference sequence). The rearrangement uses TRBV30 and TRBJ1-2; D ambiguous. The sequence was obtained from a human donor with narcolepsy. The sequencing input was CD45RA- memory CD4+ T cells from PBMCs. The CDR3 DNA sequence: TGTGCCTGGAGTCTCACTGTCCAATATGGCTACACCTTC. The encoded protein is CAWSLTVQYGYTF.